This T cell receptor beta chain was found in a study of vaccination effects on CD4 cells after COVID-19. This clone was counted once. Its antigen is not identified. In the ViraFEST assay, antigen-specific CD4+ clonotypes were identified by expansion after peptide-pool stimulation. Upon completion of roughly ten days in culture, CD4+ T cells were isolated. Wells each received 1.8 million or so PBMC, cultured with 10 IU/ml IL-2 and about 10 ug/ml peptides. Sequenced by immunoSEQ multiplex PCR; TCRdb stores in-frame clones only, minus some. This table holds roughly 20,000 clones, about two thirds found once. This clonotype was obtained from a human donor who received a COVID-19 vaccine. The sequences come from CD4+ T cells from PBMCs cultured with HCoV-229E spike peptides, collected before COVID-19 vaccination.

The chain's CDR3 is CASSKGVKGETQYF. DNA of the CDR3: TGTGCCAGCAGCAAAGGGGTTAAGGGGGAGACCCAGTACTTC. V gene TRBV21-1 combines with J gene TRBJ2-5; the D call of TRBD1 is as the table states it, not checked on the DNA. TRBV21-1 is flagged as a pseudogene. The CDR3 sequence is 14 residues long.